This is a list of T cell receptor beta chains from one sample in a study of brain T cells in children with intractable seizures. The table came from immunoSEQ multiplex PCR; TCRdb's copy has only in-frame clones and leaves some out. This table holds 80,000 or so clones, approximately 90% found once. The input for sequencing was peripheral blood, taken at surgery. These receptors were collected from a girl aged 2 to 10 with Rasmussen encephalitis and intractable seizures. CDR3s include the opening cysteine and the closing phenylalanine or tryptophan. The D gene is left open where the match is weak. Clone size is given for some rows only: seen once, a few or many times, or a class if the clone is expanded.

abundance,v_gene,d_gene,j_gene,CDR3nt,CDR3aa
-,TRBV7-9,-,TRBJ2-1,TGTGCCAGCAGCCCAGACAATGAGCAGTTCTTC,CASSPDNEQFF
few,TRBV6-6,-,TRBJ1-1,TGTGCCAGCAGTTCCGGACCGGCGGAACTGAACACTGAAGCTTTCTTT,CASSSGPAELNTEAFF
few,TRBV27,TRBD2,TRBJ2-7,TGTGCCAGCGGACTAGCGGGGGCCCGCGAGCAGTACTTC,CASGLAGAREQYF
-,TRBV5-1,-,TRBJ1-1,TGCGCCAGCAGCTTGGGAGGAGGGCAGGGAAACACTGAAGCTTTCTTT,CASSLGGGQGNTEAFF
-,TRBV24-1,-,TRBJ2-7,TGTGCCACCTCGGCGGGTTCCTACGAGCAGTACTTC,CATSAGSYEQYF
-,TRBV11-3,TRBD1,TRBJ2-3,TGTGCCAGCATCGGGACAGGGACAACAGATACGCAGTATTTT,CASIGTGTTDTQYF
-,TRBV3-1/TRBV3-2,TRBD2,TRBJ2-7,TGTGCCAGCAGCCATGCGGGGGTCGGGCAGTACTTC,CASSHAGVGQYF
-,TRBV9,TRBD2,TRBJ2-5,TGTGCCAGCAGCGAAGGACTAGCGATGAAGACCCAGTACTTC,CASSEGLAMKTQYF
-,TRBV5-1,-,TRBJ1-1,TGCGCCAGCAGCTCTTCAGGGCTGAACACTGAAGCTTTCTTT,CASSSSGLNTEAFF
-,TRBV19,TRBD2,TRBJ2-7,TGTGCCAGTACCACGGGGGGGGCTCCCTACGAGCAGTACTTC,CASTTGGAPYEQYF
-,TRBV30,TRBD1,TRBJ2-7,TGTGCCTGGAGTACAGACAGGGGAAGCTCCTACGAGCAGTACTTC,CAWSTDRGSSYEQYF
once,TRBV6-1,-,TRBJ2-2,TGTGCCAGCAGTGAAGCGCGGGGACCCACCGGGGAGCTGTTTTTT,CASSEARGPTGELFF
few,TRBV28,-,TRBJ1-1,TGTGCCAGCAGCTACGGGAACACTGAAGCTTTCTTT,CASSYGNTEAFF
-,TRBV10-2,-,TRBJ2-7,TGCGCCAGCAGGGGGTACACCTCCGAGCAGTACTTC,CASRGYTSEQYF
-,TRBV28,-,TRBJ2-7,TGTGCCAGCAGTTGGACAGACTCCTACGAGCAGTACTTC,CASSWTDSYEQYF
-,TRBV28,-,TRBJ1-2,TGTGCCAGCAGGCAACAGGCGGGCTATGGCTACACCTTC,CASRQQAGYGYTF